This passage covers 29 T cell receptor beta chains from one sample sequenced in a study of T cell responses to AZD1222 COVID-19 vaccine. Only in-frame clones appear in the TCRdb table, and some are missing; sequencing was by immunoSEQ multiplex PCR. The sample consists of 250,000 or so clones, 85% to 95% of them appearing once. The specimen comprised peripheral blood, sampled on day 0 of AZD1222 vaccination. The receptors were gathered from an adult in good health.

The V and J genes are TRBV6-7 and TRBJ2-7, with 12 nucleotides matching TRBD2. TRBV6-7 carries the ORF label, with uncertain function. There are 17 residues in the CDR3. With V trimmed by 6 bases and J by 2 bases, 11 bases remained unmatched. The CDR3: CASSRPRLAGDPYEQYF. CDR3 nucleotide sequence: TGTGCCAGCAGCCGACCTCGACTAGCGGGAGACCCCTACGAGCAGTACTTC.

The chain combines TRBV15 with TRBJ1-5; D is ambiguous. Per the germline V gene, CDR1 is LNHNV and CDR2 is YYDKDF (reference sequence). Deletions cut 0 bases from V and 5 bases from J, with 14 bases between. CDR3 length: 16 amino acids. The CDR3 loop is CATSREILRVDQPQHF. The CDR3 DNA reads TGTGCCACCAGCAGAGAAATCTTAAGGGTCGATCAGCCCCAGCATTTT. Full variable domain (missing parts from reference TRBV15 and TRBJ1-5): DAMVIQNPRYQVTQFGKPVTLSCSQTLNHNVMYWYQQKSSQAPKLLFHYYDKDFNNEADTPDNFQSRRPNTSFCFLDIRSPGLGDTAMYLCATSREILRVDQPQHFGDGTRLSIL.

The chain uses TRBV7-2 and TRBJ2-7; 11 bases agree with TRBD1. Looked up from germline, CDR1 is SGHTA and CDR2 is FQGNSA. The CDR3 is 17 amino acids. J was trimmed by 7 bases and V by 2 bases; bases with no gene match: 13. The CDR3 is CASSLRQPGQGASEQYF. The CDR3, as DNA: TGTGCCAGCAGCTTACGCCAACCCGGACAGGGGGCGAGTGAGCAGTACTTC.

The chain has TRBV10-1 and TRBJ2-7; D tentatively fits TRBD1 or TRBD2 (6 bases each). CDR1 and CDR2 from the germline V gene are WNHNN and SYGVQD (reference sequence). The CDR3 has 11 residues. V lost 6 bases and J lost 4, with 7 bases in between. CDR3 amino acids: CASRGGYEQYF. DNA of the CDR3: TGCGCCAGCAGAGGGGGGTACGAGCAGTACTTC.

V usage is TRBV2 and J usage is TRBJ2-3; TRBD1 matches 8 bases. With V trimmed by 11 bases and J by 6 bases, 7 bases remained unmatched. This CDR3 comprises 12 residues. Germline V gives CDR1 SNHLY, CDR2 FYNNEI. The CDR3 DNA reads as TGTGCCGGTAGACAGGGGTGGGATACGCAGTATTTT. Encoded protein: CAGRQGWDTQYF. Supplemented by reference TRBV2 and TRBJ2-3, the full variable domain reads EPEVTQTPSHQVTQMGQEVILRCVPISNHLYFYWYRQILGQKVEFLVSFYNNEISEKSEIFDDQFSVERPDGSNFTLKIRSTKLEDSAMYFCAGRQGWDTQYFGPGTRLTVL.

For this clone: A much larger clone sits a single nucleotide away, making a read error possible. V usage is TRBV12-3 or TRBV12-4 and J usage is TRBJ2-7; D unresolved. The CDR3 has 11 residues. The V end was cut by 5 bases, the J end by 4 bases, with 6 bases between. CDR3 amino acids: CASSQGYEQYF. The CDR3, as DNA: TGTGCCAGCAGTCAAGGGTACGAGCAGTACTTC.

The CDR3 nucleotides read TGCGCCAGCAGACACCTGGGCGAGCGGGGAGACAATGAGCAGTTCTTC. This gives the protein CASRHLGERGDNEQFF. J is TRBJ2-1 and V is TRBV5-1; 7 bases are a match to TRBD2. Losses at the gene ends were 5 bases for V and 5 bases for J; bases not matched to a gene: 13. CDR1 and CDR2 from the germline V gene are SGHRS and YFSETQ. The CDR3 contains 16 residues.

This clone came up a few times. The chain joins TRBV28 to TRBJ1-4, with a tentative D call TRBD1 (6 bases). The CDR3 has 16 amino acids. CDR1 MDHEN and CDR2 SYDVKM come from the germline V gene. V was clipped by 4 bases and J by 5 bases, with 17 bases between them. The CDR3 nucleotides are TGTGCCAGCAGTTCAGTACAGGGTAGCCACAATGAAAAACTGTTTTTT. Translated, it gives CASSSVQGSHNEKLFF.

This rearrangement joins TRBV9 to TRBJ1-2, with no clear D. Germline assignment: CDR1 SGDLS and CDR2 YYNGEE. The CDR3 loop spans 15 amino acids. The V end lost 0 bases, the J end lost 3 bases, and 12 bases lay between the germline ends. The CDR3 DNA follows: TGTGCCAGCAGCGTAGGTACCAGCCGTTACTATGGCTACACCTTC. Its translation is CASSVGTSRYYGYTF. Filled out from reference TRBV9 and TRBJ1-2, the complete variable domain reads DSGVTQTPKHLITATGQRVTLRCSPRSGDLSVYWYQQSLDQGLQFLIQYYNGEERAKGNILERFSAQQFPDLHSELNLSSLELGDSALYFCASSVGTSRYYGYTFGSGTRLTVV.

The V call is TRBV2, the J call TRBJ1-2; D is possibly TRBD1 (5 bases). Germline V gives CDR1 SNHLY, CDR2 FYNNEI. The germline V and J ends were trimmed by 3 bases and 6 bases, with 11 bases remaining between them. The CDR3 spans 13 residues. The CDR3 nucleotides are TGTGCCAGCAGTGATTCAGGGTTCCATGGCTACACCTTC. Its protein product is CASSDSGFHGYTF.

The chain uses TRBV24-1 and TRBJ2-1; 9 bases agree with TRBD2. V was clipped by 1 base and J by 1 base; unmatched bases: 4. The length of the CDR3 is 17 residues. Germline loops: CDR1 KGHDR, CDR2 SFDVKD. The CDR3 sequence: CATSDFGGGGSYNEQFF. The CDR3 DNA is TGTGCCACCAGTGATTTTGGCGGGGGGGGTTCCTACAATGAGCAGTTCTTC.

The rearrangement links TRBV5-1 to TRBJ1-1, with D possibly TRBD1 on 5 matching bases. CDR3 length: 15 amino acids. V lost 0 bases, J lost 0 bases, and 9 bases lay in between. Germline-derived CDR1 and CDR2 are SGHRS and YFSETQ. The CDR3 region is CASSLVGGVNTEAFF. The CDR3 DNA reads as TGCGCCAGCAGCTTGGTAGGAGGGGTGAACACTGAAGCTTTCTTT.

This clone appeared a single time. V usage is TRBV5-1 and J usage is TRBJ1-1; D uncertain. V lost 3 bases to trimming and J lost 2 bases, with 11 bases between them. Germline V lookup: CDR1 SGHRS, CDR2 YFSETQ. This CDR3 has 14 amino acids. DNA for the CDR3: TGCGCCAGCAGCTGGCCGGATTTTAACACTGAAGCTTTCTTT. It yields the protein CASSWPDFNTEAFF.

The gene calls are TRBV4-3 and TRBJ2-2; 7 nucleotides line up with TRBD2. This CDR3 region has 17 residues. After removal of 1 base from V and 5 bases from J, the junction contained 10 bases not matched to a gene. Germline lookup yields CDR1 LGHNA and CDR2 YSLEER. The CDR3 region has the DNA TGCGCCAGCAGCCAAGCCCTCGGGGGGAGATGGACCGGGGAGCTGTTTTTT. This codes for CASSQALGGRWTGELFF.

This sequence joins TRBV7-8 and TRBJ1-1; no clear D gene. Between the trimmed V and J ends, which lost 1 base and 6 bases, there was a span of 15 bases. This CDR3 has 15 residues. Looked up from germline, CDR1 is SGHVS and CDR2 is FQNEAQ. CDR3 residues: CASSLEGGVGAEAFF. CDR3 sequence (DNA): TGTGCCAGCAGCTTAGAAGGCGGGGTCGGTGCTGAAGCTTTCTTT.

This chain uses TRBV3-1 (or the pseudogene TRBV3-2) with TRBJ2-7; unclear D gene. The CDR3 is 14 amino acids. V lost 6 bases to trimming and J lost 3 bases, with 15 bases between them. CDR1 is LGHDT and CDR2 is YNNKEL in the germline V gene (reference sequence). The CDR3 protein is CASRESRSFYEQYF. The CDR3 bases are TGTGCCAGCAGAGAAAGTAGAAGCTTCTACGAGCAGTACTTC.

V is TRBV10-3 and J is TRBJ1-2; D gene unclear. CDR3 size: 13 residues. Germline lookup yields CDR1 ENHRY and CDR2 SYGVKD. The ends were cut back, 2 bases at V and 5 bases at J, with 9 bases in the middle. The CDR3 nucleotides read TGTGCCATCAGTGAGCCCTTCGGGTATGGCTACACCTTC. Its protein product is CAISEPFGYGYTF.

The V gene is TRBV6-5, the J gene TRBJ1-3; D may be TRBD1 (5 bases). CDR1 is MNHEY, CDR2 SVGAGI, per germline. This CDR3 has 14 residues. With 8 bases removed from V and 0 bases from J, the gap between germline ends came to 11 bases. The chain's CDR3 is CASLPGGSGNTIYF. The DNA of the CDR3 is TGTGCCAGCTTGCCGGGGGGCTCTGGAAACACCATATATTTT.

The chain employs TRBV5-1 and TRBJ2-3; D not resolved. Germline values: CDR1 SGHRS, CDR2 YFSETQ. The CDR3 sequence is 14 residues long. V lost 4 bases, J lost 5 bases, and 14 bases lay in between. The CDR3 loop reads CASSDLSGGDTQYF. CDR3 nucleotides: TGCGCCAGCAGCGACCTGTCGGGTGGAGATACGCAGTATTTT.

The V gene is TRBV9, the J gene TRBJ1-1; D is unclear. Germline lookup yields CDR1 SGDLS and CDR2 YYNGEE. The ends were cut back, 2 bases at V and 6 bases at J, with 14 bases in the middle. The CDR3 covers 14 residues. This CDR3 reads CASSVQVDRSEAFF. The CDR3 DNA reads TGTGCCAGCAGCGTCCAGGTGGACCGTTCTGAAGCTTTCTTT.

This clone was picked up one time. This sample also contains other DNA sequences that code for the same CDR3. This chain links TRBV27 with TRBJ1-5; D not resolved. This CDR3 contains 13 residues. V gave up 0 bases and J gave up 2 bases, with 2 bases separating them. Germline-derived CDR1 and CDR2 are MNHEY and SMNVEV (reference sequence). The CDR3 loop is CASSLSGNQPQHF. The CDR3 DNA sequence: TGTGCCAGCAGTTTATCGGGCAATCAGCCCCAGCATTTT.

This sequence joins TRBV5-1 and TRBJ2-1; 8 bases map to TRBD2. Germline V gene lookup returns CDR1 SGHRS and CDR2 YFSETQ. The CDR3 spans 15 residues. The V gene end was trimmed by 6 bases and the J gene end by 2 bases; junction bases not matched to a gene: 7. The CDR3 reads CASTTGGGTYNEQFF. Written as DNA, the CDR3 is TGCGCCAGCACCACCGGCGGGGGGACCTACAATGAGCAGTTCTTC.

V and J are TRBV3-1 (or the pseudogene TRBV3-2) and TRBJ1-1, with unresolved D. Germline CDR1 LGHDT, CDR2 YNNKEL (reference sequence). V lost 4 bases and J lost 1, with 13 bases in between. This CDR3 has 15 amino acids. The DNA for the CDR3 is TGTGCCAGCAGCCCTGGATCCCCTCAGAACACTGAAGCTTTCTTT. It specifies CASSPGSPQNTEAFF.

The chain couples TRBV10-3 to TRBJ2-7; D not certain. With 3 bases removed from V and 3 bases from J, the gap between germline ends came to 6 bases. Per the germline V gene, CDR1 is ENHRY and CDR2 is SYGVKD. The CDR3 spans 12 residues. The CDR3 sequence is CAISDNSYEQYF. CDR3 bases: TGTGCCATCAGTGACAACAGCTACGAGCAGTACTTC.

The rearrangement uses TRBV5-1 and TRBJ2-5; D remains unclear. The CDR3 length is 13 residues. V gave up 4 bases and J gave up 3 bases, with 10 bases separating them. Germline V lookup: CDR1 SGHRS, CDR2 YFSETQ. CDR3 sequence: CASSRTVEETQYF. Written as DNA, the CDR3 is TGCGCCAGCAGCCGGACGGTCGAAGAGACCCAGTACTTC.

Only one count was recorded for this clone. V and J are TRBV15 and TRBJ2-7, with TRBD1 as a possible D gene (5 bases). Trimming removed 0 bases from V and 5 bases from J, with 8 bases in between. The CDR3 contains 13 residues. CDR1 LNHNV and CDR2 YYDKDF come from the germline V gene (reference sequence). CDR3 loop: CATSRDHRNEQYF. Written as DNA, the CDR3 is TGTGCCACCAGCAGAGATCACAGGAACGAGCAGTACTTC.

The chain has TRBV11-2 and TRBJ2-7; the D is unclear. V dropped 3 bases and J dropped 6 bases, with 12 bases sitting between them. The germline V gene encodes CDR1 SGHAT and CDR2 FQNNGV. The CDR3 is 13 residues long. Here the CDR3 DNA reads TGTGCCAGCAGCTTGCGACGCCTCAGCGAGCAGTACTTC. Translation: CASSLRRLSEQYF.

The chain carries TRBV20-1 and TRBJ2-3; D unclear. V was cut by 5 bases and J by 2 bases, with 5 bases left in between. The V gene's germline CDR1 is DFQATT and CDR2 SNEGSKA (reference sequence). This CDR3 contains 11 residues. The CDR3 nucleotides are TGCAGTGCTCCCTCCACAGATACGCAGTATTTT. This encodes CSAPSTDTQYF.

The chain recombines TRBV15 with TRBJ1-5; D call uncertain. The V end was cut by 3 bases, the J end by 3 bases, with 9 bases between. The length of the CDR3 is 14 residues. Germline V gene sequence: CDR1 LNHNV, CDR2 YYDKDF (reference sequence). The CDR3 reads CATSRASYNQPQHF. CDR3 coding DNA: TGTGCCACCAGCAGGGCCAGCTACAATCAGCCCCAGCATTTT.